This T cell receptor beta chain was identified during a study of spatial heterogeneity in lung cancer. Across the study: Each distinct TCR and UMI combination averaged more than ten appearances in raw reads.

Every molecule of TCR cDNA had its own unique molecular identifier. Via MiXCR, TCRdb re-called the 5' RACE reads, giving one row per CDR3 protein. This table holds about 4,000 distinct CDR3 sequences, 35% to 50% found once. As for time point: sample taken at primary tumor resection. Patients with untreated early-stage non-small cell lung cancer, numbering 72, were the donors. Unsorted samples of tumor, nontumor lung or frozen PBMC had their whole RNA sequenced. Findings of the study overall: Counts that tracked tumor mutation counts were those of expanded intratumoral alpha and beta TCRs.

Comment on this clonotype: The antigen is not known.

Per the germline V gene, CDR1 is DFQATT and CDR2 is SNEGSKA (reference sequence). Trimming removed 1 base at V and 3 bases at J, with 1 base between. The CDR3 loop spans 11 amino acids. The V and J genes are TRBV20-1 and TRBJ1-3; D is uncertain. The starting material was lung tumor tissue, obtained at surgery. The TCR was taken from a male donor with early-stage non-small cell lung cancer. Here the CDR3 reads CSARVGNTIYF. The CDR3 bases are TGCAGTGCTAGAGTTGGAAACACCATATATTTT.